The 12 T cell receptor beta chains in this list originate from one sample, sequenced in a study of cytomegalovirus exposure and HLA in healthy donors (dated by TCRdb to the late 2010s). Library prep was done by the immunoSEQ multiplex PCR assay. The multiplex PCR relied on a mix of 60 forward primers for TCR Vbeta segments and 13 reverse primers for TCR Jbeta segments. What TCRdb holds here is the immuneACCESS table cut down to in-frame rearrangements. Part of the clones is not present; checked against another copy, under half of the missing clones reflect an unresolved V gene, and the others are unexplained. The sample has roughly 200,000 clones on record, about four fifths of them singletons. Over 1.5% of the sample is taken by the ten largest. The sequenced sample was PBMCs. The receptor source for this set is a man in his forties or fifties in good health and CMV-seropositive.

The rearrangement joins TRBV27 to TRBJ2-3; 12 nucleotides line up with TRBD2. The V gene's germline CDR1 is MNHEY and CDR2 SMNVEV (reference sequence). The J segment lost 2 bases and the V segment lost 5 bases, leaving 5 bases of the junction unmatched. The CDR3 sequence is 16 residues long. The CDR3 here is CASSATSGRLTDTQYF. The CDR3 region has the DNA TGTGCCAGCAGTGCGACTAGCGGGAGACTCACAGATACGCAGTATTTT.

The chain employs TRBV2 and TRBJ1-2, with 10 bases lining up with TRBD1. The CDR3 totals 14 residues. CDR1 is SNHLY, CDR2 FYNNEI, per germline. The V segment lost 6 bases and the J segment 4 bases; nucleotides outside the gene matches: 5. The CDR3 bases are TGTGCCAGCAGCGGACAGGGGGGTAGCTATGGCTACACCTTC. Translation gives CASSGQGGSYGYTF.

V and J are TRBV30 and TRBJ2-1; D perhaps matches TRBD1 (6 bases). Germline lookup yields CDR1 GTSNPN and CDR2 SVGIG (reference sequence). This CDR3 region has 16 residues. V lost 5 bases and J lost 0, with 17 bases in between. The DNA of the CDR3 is TGTGCCTGGGAGAGGACAGCTCCGAGCTCCTACAATGAGCAGTTCTTC. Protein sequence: CAWERTAPSSYNEQFF.

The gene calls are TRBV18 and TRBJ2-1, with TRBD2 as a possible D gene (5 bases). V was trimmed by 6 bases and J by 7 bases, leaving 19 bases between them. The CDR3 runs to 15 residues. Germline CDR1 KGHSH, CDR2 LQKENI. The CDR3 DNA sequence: TGTGCCAGCTCGCCCAACTCGGACTCCGCTAATGAGCAGTTCTTC. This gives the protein CASSPNSDSANEQFF.

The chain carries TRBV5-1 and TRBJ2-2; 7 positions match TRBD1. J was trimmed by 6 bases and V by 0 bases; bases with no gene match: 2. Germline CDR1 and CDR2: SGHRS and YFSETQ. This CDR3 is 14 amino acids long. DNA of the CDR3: TGCGCCAGCAGCTTGGCACAGGGGCCCGGGGAGCTGTTTTTT. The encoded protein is CASSLAQGPGELFF. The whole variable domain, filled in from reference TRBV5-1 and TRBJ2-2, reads KAGVTQTPRYLIKTRGQQVTLSCSPISGHRSVSWYQQTPGQGLQFLFEYFSETQRNKGNFPGRFSGRQFSNSRSEMNVSTLELGDSALYLCASSLAQGPGELFFGEGSRLTVL.

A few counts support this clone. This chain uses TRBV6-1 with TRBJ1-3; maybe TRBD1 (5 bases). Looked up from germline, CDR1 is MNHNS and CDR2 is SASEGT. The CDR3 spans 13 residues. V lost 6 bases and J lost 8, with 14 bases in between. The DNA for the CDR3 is TGTGCCAGCAGCCGAGGGGTAGCGGACACCATATATTTT. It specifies CASSRGVADTIYF.

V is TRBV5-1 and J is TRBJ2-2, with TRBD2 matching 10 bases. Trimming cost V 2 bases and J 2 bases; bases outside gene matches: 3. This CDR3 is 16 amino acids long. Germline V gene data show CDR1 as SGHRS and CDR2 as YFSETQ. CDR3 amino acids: CASSLRTSGNTGELFF. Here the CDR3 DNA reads TGCGCCAGCAGCTTACGGACTAGCGGAAACACCGGGGAGCTGTTTTTT.

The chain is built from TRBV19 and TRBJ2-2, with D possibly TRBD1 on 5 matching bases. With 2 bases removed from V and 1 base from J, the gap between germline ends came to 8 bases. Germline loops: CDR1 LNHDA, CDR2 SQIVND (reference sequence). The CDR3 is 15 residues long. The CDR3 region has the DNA TGTGCCAGTAGTATACCCCAGGGGAACACCGGGGAGCTGTTTTTT. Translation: CASSIPQGNTGELFF.

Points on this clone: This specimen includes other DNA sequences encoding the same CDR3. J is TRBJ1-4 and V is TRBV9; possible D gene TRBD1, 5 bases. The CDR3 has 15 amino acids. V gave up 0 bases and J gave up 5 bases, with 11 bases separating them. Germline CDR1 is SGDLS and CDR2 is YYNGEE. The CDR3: CASSVEGLPNEKLFF. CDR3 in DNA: TGTGCCAGCAGCGTAGAGGGGTTGCCCAATGAAAAACTGTTTTTT.

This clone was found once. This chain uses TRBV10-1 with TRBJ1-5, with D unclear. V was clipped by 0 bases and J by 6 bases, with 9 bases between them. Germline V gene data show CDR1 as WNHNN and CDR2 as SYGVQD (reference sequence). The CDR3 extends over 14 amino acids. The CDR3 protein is CASSESSRGQPQHF. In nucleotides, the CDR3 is TGCGCCAGCAGTGAGTCGTCGCGGGGTCAGCCCCAGCATTTT.

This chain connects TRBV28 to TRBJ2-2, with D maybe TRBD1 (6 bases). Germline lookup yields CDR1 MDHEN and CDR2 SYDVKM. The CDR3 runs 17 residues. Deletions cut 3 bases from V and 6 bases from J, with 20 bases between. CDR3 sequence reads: CASSFPGGGQSAGELFF. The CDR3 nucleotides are TGTGCCAGCAGTTTCCCTGGGGGCGGGCAAAGTGCCGGGGAGCTGTTTTTT.

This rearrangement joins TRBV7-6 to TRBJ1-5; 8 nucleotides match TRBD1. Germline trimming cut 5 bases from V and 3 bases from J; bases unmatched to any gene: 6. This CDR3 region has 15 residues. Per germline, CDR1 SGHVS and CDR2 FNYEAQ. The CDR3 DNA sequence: TGTGCCAGCAGCACCGGGACAGGTTACAATCAGCCCCAGCATTTT. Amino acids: CASSTGTGYNQPQHF.